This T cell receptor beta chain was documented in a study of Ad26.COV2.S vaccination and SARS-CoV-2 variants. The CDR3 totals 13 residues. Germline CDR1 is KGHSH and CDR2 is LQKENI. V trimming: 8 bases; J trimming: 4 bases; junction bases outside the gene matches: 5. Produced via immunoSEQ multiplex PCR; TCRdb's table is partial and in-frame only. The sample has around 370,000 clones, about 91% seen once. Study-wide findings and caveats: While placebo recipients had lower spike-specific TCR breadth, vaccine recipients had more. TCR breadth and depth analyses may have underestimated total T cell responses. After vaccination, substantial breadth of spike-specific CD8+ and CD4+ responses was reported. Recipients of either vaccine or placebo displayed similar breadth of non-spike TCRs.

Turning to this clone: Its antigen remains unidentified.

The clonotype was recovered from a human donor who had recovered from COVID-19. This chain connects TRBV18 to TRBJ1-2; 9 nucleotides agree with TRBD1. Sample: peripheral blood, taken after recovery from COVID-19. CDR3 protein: CASQSTGGYGYTF. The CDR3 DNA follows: TGTGCCAGCCAATCGACAGGGGGCTATGGCTACACCTTC.